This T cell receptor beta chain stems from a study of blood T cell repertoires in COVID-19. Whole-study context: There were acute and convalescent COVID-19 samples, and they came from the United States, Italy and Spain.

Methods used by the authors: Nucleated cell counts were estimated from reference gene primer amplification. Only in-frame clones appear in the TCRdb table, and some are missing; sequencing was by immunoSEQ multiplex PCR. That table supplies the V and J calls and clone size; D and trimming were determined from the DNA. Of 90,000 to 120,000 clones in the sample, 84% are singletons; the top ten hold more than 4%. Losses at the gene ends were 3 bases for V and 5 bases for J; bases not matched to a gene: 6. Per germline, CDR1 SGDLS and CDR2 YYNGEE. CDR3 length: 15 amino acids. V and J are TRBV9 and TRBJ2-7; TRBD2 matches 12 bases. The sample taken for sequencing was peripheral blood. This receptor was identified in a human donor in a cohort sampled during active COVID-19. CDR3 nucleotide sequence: TGTGCCAGCAGCGCAAACGGACTAGCGGGAAACGAGCAGTACTTC. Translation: CASSANGLAGNEQYF.